This T cell receptor (beta chain) was recovered during a study of T-cell reconstitution after alpha-beta-depleted transplantation in children. Unique molecular identifiers were incorporated during preparation of the TCRbeta library. Using its own MiXCR run on the PCR reads, TCRdb lists one record per CDR3 protein. The sample lists over 45,000 distinct CDR3 sequences, roughly 45% occurring once. Study outcomes and limitations: A year had passed since transplant, and T-cell counts and diversity by then came mostly from newly produced T cells.

CDR1 LGHNA and CDR2 YSLEER come from the germline V gene. Trimming cost V 0 bases and J 5 bases; bases outside gene matches: 3. CDR3 length: 15 amino acids. With respect to this clonotype: The antigen is not known.

The chain combines TRBV4-3 with TRBJ2-1, with 8 bases identical to TRBD2. This TCR derives from a male patient between 5 and 17 years old who had a stem cell transplant for acute lymphoblastic leukemia, so the T cells may come from the graft donor. Material: PBMCs, mostly from graft donor cells, obtained 360 days after TCRalphabeta/CD19-depleted stem cell transplant. In DNA form, the CDR3 reads TGCGCCAGCAGCCAAGATAGCGGGATTAACAATGAGCAGTTCTTC. This translates into CASSQDSGINNEQFF.